This T cell receptor (beta chain) was sequenced for a study of CD8 T cells in ankylosing spondylitis. The CDR3 loop spans 19 amino acids. The germline CDR1 and CDR2 sequences are KGHDR and SFDVKD. The ends lost 3 bases at V and 0 bases at J; junction bases unmatched: 13. Each TCR beta library was made by quantitative 5'-RACE that incorporated molecular barcodes. A single record per CDR3 protein comes from TCRdb applying MiXCR to the 5' RACE reads. The sample has about 210,000 distinct CDR3 sequences, just under 7.5% seen once. This clonotype came up many times. What it binds is unknown. Study-wide findings and caveats: Certain motif variants had earlier appeared in reactive arthritis synovial fluid and blood. Characteristic, it appeared, of ankylosing spondylitis blood was a TCR beta motif of roughly 8 highly homologous variants.

The source is a male donor with ankylosing spondylitis. This chain joins TRBV24-1 and TRBJ2-1, with 7 bases lining up with TRBD1. The sequenced sample was blood, either unsorted or a sorted T cell fraction (not recorded which). The CDR3 is CATSDEGGLSDSSYNEQFF. The CDR3 DNA sequence: TGTGCCACCAGTGATGAAGGGGGCCTTTCAGATAGCTCCTACAATGAGCAGTTCTTC.